This entry features one T cell receptor (beta chain) sequence. The antigen is undetermined. This specimen belongs to a study of T cell responses to AZD1222 COVID-19 vaccine. Findings and caveats of the study: Within unmutated variant regions lay the reported targets of nearly half of spike-specific TCRs. Dominant CD4 TCR responses targeted spike regions 160-218 and 743-854. Donor demographics were predominantly white British with a female majority; clonal diversity may be underestimated. The study sampled repertoires only after the peak T cell response.

V lost 3 bases and J lost 3; bases outside the gene matches: 15. Looked up from germline, CDR1 is SNHLY and CDR2 is FYNNEI. This CDR3 has 19 amino acids. Some clones are missing from TCRdb's copy, which holds only in-frame ones; the method was immunoSEQ multiplex PCR. The sample has around 100,000 clones; about 90% are singletons. This receptor was obtained from an adult in good health. The sequencing used peripheral blood, collected on day 0 of AZD1222 vaccination. This chain joins TRBV2 and TRBJ1-5; TRBD1 matches at 9 bases. In DNA form, the CDR3 reads TGTGCCAGCAGTGACTTAAGCTTCGGGACAGGGAGATCCAATCAGCCCCAGCATTTT. Protein sequence: CASSDLSFGTGRSNQPQHF.